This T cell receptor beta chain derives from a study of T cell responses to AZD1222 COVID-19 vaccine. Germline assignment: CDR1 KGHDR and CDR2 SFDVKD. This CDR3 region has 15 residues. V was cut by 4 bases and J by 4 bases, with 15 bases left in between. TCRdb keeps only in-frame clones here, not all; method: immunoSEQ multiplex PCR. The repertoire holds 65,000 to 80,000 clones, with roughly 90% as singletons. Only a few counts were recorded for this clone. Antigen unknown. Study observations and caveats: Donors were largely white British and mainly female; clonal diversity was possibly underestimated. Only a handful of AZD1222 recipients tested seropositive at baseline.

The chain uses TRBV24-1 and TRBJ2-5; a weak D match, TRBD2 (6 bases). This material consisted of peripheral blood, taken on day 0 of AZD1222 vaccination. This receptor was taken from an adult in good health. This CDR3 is CATSDTEEGGETQYF. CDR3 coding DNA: TGTGCCACCAGTGACACCGAGGAGGGAGGAGAGACCCAGTACTTC.